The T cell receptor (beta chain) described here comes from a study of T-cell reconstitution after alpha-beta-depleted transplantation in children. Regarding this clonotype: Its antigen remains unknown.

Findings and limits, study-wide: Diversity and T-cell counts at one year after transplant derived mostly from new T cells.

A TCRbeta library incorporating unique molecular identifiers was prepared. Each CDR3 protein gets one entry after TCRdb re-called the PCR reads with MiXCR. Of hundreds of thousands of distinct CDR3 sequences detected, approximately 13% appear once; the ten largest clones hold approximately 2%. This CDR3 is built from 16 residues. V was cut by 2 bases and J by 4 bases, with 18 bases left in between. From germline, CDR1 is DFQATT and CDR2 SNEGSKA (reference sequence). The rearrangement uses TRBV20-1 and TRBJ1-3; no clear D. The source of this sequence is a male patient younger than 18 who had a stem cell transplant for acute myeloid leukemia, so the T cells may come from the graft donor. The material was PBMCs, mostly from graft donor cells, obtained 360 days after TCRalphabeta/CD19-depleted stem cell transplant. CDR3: CSARRQAVPNGNTIYF. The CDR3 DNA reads TGCAGTGCTAGACGTCAGGCAGTCCCGAACGGAAACACCATATATTTT.